The TCR beta chain under discussion was sequenced for a study of T cells in Graves' hyperthyroidism and ophthalmopathy (dated by TCRdb to between 2018 and 2020). Turning to the overall study: Peripheral blood was sampled at the time of initial diagnosis, prior to any treatment. To identify TCR V-J signatures that set the groups apart, the researchers used a discovery cohort of 100 patients, made up of 43 with Graves' ophthalmopathy and 57 with stable Graves' hyperthyroidism. Prospective prediction of ophthalmopathy was tested in an independent validation cohort of fewer than 20 hyperthyroidism patients and 15 to 17 patients who later progressed to ophthalmopathy. The 85 to 100 discovery patients were divided at random into training and test sets in a 7:3 ratio. The study also compared thyroid tissue and blood T-cell repertoires from five or six Graves' hyperthyroidism patients. After sampling, hyperthyroidism patients received methimazole starting at 30 mg daily, and ophthalmopathy patients received high-dose intravenous methylprednisolone. According to the paper, TCR Vbeta CDR3 sequencing was carried out on 135 peripheral blood samples, which came from some 41 ophthalmopathy, some 73 hyperthyroidism and some 17 progressor patients.

Details on this clonotype: Its binding antigen is unknown. There are no base qualities to consult, and no much larger clone falls within one base.

In the ophthalmopathy patients, disease was moderately to severely active, with a Clinical Activity Score of 3 or more, a NOSPECS grade of 4 or more, and a duration of less than 3 months. Exclusion was applied to patients with uncontrolled infections, other autoimmune diseases, pregnancy or lactation. Diagnoses were based on clinical symptoms, serum thyroxine and TRAb, thyroid ultrasound and orbital computed tomography. PBMCs were separated from 10 ml of fresh peripheral blood using Ficoll-Paque density gradient centrifugation. Trizol reagent was used to extract total RNA, and RNA quality was then checked on an Agilent 2100 Bioanalyzer. Amplification of TCR beta CDR3 regions was carried out from RNA transcripts. The first round of RT-PCR for the TCR CDR3 was performed with the HTBI primer set and the Qiagen OneStep RT-PCR kit. A second multiplex PCR round built the libraries, followed by size selection and purification. Sequencing of the libraries was done on an Illumina HiSeq2000 using paired-end 100 bp reads. Per the source publication's procedure: SOAPnuke was used to process the raw data, with reads discarded if the reads contained adapters or uncalled bases, had a mean Phred below 15, or lacked an exact constant-primer or identifier match. COPE v1.2.5 was used to merge high-quality paired reads, and clonotypes were defined as unique nucleotide sequences. MiTCR v1.1 was used to align clonotypes to the IMGT TRBV, TRBD and TRBJ reference segments. The analysis included only V-J combinations with a frequency above 0.0001, which together covered about 99% of the repertoires. The TCS score was defined as the ratio of F50 (clonal expansion) to E x V (chaos), calculated using BLOSUM62-based TCRdist between CDR3 peptides within each V-J. Welch's t-statistics and random forest reduced around 510 V-J features to some 14, which were used in a naive Bayes classifier (R e1071). TCRdb handled the public reads itself, with Q25 trimming in fastp and clone calling in MiXCR, and kept productive beta chains. Records with the same CDR3 protein are collapsed into one entry carrying the most frequent genes and DNA. V and J calls and clone size were set by TCRdb, not the authors. The sample contains over 400,000 distinct CDR3 sequences, 22% of them found a single time. The ten largest clones represent approximately 49% of the sample.

Overall study outcomes, separate from this receptor: Ophthalmopathy was separated from stable hyperthyroidism by a 13 V-J signature model, with about 86% sensitivity and about 81% specificity obtained in cross-validation and 80%/75% obtained in testing. In validation, the model predicted progression to ophthalmopathy a median of around six months before onset, with around 70% sensitivity and roughly 73% specificity. Blood samples also contained most of the expanded thyroid clonotypes (frequency above 0.001), which suggests that blood repertoires may reflect thyroid immune responses. No statistical method was used to fix the sample size in advance, and group allocation was not hidden from the investigators.

As encoded in the germline V gene, CDR1 is SNHLY while CDR2 is FYNNEI. V is trimmed back by 2 bases and J by 2 bases, and the junction contains 5 bases that no gene match accounts for. The CDR3 has 15 amino acids, counting the end cysteine and phenylalanine. Of all the DNA, just the CDR3 is kept, 45 bases in frame from base 1. The receptor comes from a woman in her 70s with Graves' ophthalmopathy. Sequenced input: blood. The rearranged chain carries TRBV2 and TRBJ1-2; 7 middle bases align to TRBD1. The DNA sequence is given as TGTGCCAGCAGTGAAAAGGGGGCGCAAAACTATGGCTACACCTTC. Its translation is CASSEKGAQNYGYTF.